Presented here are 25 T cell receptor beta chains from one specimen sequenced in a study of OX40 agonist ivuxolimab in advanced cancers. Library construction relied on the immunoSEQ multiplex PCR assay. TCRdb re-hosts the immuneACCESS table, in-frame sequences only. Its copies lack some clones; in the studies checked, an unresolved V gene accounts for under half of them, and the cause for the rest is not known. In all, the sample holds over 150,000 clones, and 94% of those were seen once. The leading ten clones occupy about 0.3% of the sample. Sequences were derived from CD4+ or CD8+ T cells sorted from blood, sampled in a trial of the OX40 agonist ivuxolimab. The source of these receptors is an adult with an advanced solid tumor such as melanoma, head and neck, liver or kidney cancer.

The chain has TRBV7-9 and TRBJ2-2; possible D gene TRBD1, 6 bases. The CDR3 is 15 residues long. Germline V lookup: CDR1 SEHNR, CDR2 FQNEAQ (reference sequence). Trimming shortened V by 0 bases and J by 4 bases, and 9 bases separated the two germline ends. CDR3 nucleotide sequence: TGTGCCAGCAGCTTAGCGGGGGCAGGCACCGGGGAGCTGTTTTTT. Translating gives CASSLAGAGTGELFF.

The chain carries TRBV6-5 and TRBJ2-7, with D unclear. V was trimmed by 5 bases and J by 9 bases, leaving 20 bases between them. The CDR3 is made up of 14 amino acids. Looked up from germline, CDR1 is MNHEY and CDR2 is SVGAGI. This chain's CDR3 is CASSDPGPLTRQYF. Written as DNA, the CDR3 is TGTGCCAGCAGTGACCCGGGTCCCCTCACCCGGCAGTACTTC.

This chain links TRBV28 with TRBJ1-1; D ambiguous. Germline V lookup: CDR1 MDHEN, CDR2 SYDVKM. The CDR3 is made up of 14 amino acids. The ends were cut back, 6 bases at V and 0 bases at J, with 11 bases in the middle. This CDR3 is CASSSPGVNTEAFF. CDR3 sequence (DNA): TGTGCCAGCAGCTCCCCCGGGGTGAACACTGAAGCTTTCTTT.

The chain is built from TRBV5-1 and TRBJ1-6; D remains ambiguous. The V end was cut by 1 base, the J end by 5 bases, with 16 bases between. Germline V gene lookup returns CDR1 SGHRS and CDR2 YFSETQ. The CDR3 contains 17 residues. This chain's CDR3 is CASSLRPQAPNNSPLHF. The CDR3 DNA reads TGCGCCAGCAGCTTGCGGCCCCAAGCGCCCAATAATTCACCCCTCCACTTT.

CDR3 nucleotide sequence: TGCGCCAGCAGCCAGGTGTCCAGCCTGAACACTGAAGCTTTCTTT. It codes for CASSQVSSLNTEAFF. The chain is built from TRBV4-1 and TRBJ1-1; D is unclear. Trimming pared 3 bases from V and 0 bases from J, leaving 11 bases between. The length of the CDR3 is 15 residues. Germline-derived CDR1 and CDR2 are MGHRA and YSYEKL.

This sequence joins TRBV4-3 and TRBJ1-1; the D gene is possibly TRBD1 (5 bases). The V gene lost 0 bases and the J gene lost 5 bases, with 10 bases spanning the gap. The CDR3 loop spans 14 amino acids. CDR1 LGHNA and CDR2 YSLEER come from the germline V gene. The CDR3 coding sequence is TGCGCCAGCAGCCAAGAGTCAGGGACTACTGAAGCTTTCTTT. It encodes CASSQESGTTEAFF.

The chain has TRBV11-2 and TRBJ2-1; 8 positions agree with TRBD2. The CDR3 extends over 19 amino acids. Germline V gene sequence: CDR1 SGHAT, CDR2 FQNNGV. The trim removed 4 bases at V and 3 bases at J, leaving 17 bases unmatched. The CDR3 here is CASSSERVRLAGNYNEQFF. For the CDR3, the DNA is TGTGCCAGCAGCTCAGAGAGGGTGCGGCTAGCGGGCAACTACAATGAGCAGTTCTTC.

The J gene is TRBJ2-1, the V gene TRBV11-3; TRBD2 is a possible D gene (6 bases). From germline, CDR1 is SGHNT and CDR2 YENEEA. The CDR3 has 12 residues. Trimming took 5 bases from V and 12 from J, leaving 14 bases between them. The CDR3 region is CASSLRSGVQFF. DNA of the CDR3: TGTGCCAGCAGCCTGAGGTCGGGGGTGCAGTTCTTC.

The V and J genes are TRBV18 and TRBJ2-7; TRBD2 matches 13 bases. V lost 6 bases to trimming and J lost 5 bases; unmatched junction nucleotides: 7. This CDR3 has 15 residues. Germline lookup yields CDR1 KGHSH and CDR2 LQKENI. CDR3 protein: CASSPTSGGAHEQYF. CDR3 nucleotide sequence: TGTGCCAGCTCCCCCACTAGCGGGGGGGCCCACGAGCAGTACTTC.

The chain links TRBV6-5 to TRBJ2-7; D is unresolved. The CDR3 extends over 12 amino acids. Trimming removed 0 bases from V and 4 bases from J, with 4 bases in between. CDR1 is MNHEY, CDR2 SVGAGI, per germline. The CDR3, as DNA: TGTGCCAGCAGTTACTCGAAGTACGAGCAGTACTTC. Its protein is CASSYSKYEQYF.

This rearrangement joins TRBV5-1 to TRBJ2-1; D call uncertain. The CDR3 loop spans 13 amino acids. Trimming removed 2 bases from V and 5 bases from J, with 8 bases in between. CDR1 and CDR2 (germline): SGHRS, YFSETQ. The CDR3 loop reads CASSFSGNNEQFF. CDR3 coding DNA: TGCGCCAGCAGCTTTTCAGGAAACAATGAGCAGTTCTTC.

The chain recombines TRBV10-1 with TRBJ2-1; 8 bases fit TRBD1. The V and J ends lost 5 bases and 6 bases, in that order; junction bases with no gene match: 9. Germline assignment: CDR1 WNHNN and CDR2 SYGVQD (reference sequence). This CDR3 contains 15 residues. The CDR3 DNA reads TGCGCCAGCAGTCAGGGGGCCTCAGGGGGCAATGAGCAGTTCTTC. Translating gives CASSQGASGGNEQFF.

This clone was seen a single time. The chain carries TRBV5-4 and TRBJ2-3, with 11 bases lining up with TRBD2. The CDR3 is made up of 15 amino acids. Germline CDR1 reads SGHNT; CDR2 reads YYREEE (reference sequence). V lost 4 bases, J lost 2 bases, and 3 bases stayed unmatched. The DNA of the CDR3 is TGTGCCAGCAGCCCTAGCGGGGGGCACACAGATACGCAGTATTTT. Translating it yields CASSPSGGHTDTQYF.

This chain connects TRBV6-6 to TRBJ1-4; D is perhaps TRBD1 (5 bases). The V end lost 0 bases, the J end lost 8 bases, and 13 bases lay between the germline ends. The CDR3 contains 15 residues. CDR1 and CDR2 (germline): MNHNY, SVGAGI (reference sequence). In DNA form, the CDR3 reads TGTGCCAGCAGTTACTCGGGACCTTTGGGAGAAAAACTGTTTTTT. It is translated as CASSYSGPLGEKLFF.

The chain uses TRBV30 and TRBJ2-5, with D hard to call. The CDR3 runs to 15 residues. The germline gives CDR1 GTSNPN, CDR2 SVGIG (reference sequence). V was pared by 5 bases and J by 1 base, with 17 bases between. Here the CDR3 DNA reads TGTGCCTGGTCCCCACCCGCCGGCTTCCAAGAGACCCAGTACTTC. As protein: CAWSPPAGFQETQYF. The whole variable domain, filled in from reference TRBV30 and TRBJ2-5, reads SQTIHQWPATLVQPVGSPLSLECTVEGTSNPNLYWYRQAAGRGLQLLFYSVGIGQISSEVPQNLSASRPQDRQFILSSKKLLLSDSGFYLCAWSPPAGFQETQYFGPGTRLLVL.

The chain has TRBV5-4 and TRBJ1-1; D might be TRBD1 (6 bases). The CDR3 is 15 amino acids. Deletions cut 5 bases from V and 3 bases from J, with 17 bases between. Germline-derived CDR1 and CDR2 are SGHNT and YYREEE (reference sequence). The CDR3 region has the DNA TGTGCCAGCAGGCAAGGGACACGTCAGGACACTGAAGCTTTCTTT. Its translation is CASRQGTRQDTEAFF.

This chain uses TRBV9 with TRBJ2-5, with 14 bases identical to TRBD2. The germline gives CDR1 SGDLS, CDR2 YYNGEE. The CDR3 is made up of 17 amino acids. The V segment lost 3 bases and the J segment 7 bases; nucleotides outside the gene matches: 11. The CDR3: CASSGQGLAGASWTQYF. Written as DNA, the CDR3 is TGTGCCAGCAGCGGCCAGGGACTAGCGGGGGCCTCGTGGACCCAGTACTTC. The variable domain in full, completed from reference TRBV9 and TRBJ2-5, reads DSGVTQTPKHLITATGQRVTLRCSPRSGDLSVYWYQQSLDQGLQFLIQYYNGEERAKGNILERFSAQQFPDLHSELNLSSLELGDSALYFCASSGQGLAGASWTQYFGPGTRLLVL.

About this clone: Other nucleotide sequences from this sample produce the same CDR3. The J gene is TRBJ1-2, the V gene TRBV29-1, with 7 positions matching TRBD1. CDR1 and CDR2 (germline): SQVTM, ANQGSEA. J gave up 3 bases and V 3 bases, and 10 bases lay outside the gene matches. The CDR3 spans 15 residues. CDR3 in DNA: TGCAGCGTTGACATGACAGGGCCCGCGTACTATGGCTACACCTTC. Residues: CSVDMTGPAYYGYTF.

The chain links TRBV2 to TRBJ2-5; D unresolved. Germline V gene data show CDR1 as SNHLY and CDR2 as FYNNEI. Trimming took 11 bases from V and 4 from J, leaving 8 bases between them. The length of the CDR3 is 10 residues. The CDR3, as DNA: TGTGCCTGGAGAGGAGAGACCCAGTACTTC. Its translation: CAWRGETQYF.

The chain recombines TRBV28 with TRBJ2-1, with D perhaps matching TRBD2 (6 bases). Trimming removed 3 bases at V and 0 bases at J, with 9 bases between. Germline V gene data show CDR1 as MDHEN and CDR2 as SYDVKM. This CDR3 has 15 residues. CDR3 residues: CASSFDGSSYNEQFF. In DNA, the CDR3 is TGTGCCAGCAGTTTCGACGGGAGCTCCTACAATGAGCAGTTCTTC.

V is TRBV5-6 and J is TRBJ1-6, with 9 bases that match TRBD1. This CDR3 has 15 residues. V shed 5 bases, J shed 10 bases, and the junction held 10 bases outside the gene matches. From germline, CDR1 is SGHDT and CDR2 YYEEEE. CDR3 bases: TGTGCCAGCAGTCCCTCCACAGGGGGCAGGTCACCCCTCCACTTT. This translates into CASSPSTGGRSPLHF. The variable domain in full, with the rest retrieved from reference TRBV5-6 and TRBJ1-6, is DAGVTQSPTHLIKTRGQQVTLRCSPKSGHDTVSWYQQALGQGPQFIFQYYEEEERQRGNFPDRFSGHQFPNYSSELNVNALLLGDSALYLCASSPSTGGRSPLHFGNGTRLTVT.

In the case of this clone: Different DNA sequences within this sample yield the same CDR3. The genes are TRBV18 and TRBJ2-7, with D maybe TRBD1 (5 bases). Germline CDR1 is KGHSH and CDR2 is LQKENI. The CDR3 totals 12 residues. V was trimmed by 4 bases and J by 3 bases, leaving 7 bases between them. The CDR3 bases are TGTGCCAGCTCACTTGACAGCTACGAGCAGTACTTC. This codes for CASSLDSYEQYF.

The CDR3 nucleotides are TGTGCCACCAGCATTCTAACCTCGGCACTGCACGTTGAAGCTTTCTTT. Protein: CATSILTSALHVEAFF. The V gene is TRBV15, the J gene TRBJ1-1; D remains ambiguous. The V gene lost 4 bases and the J gene lost 7 bases, with 22 bases spanning the gap. CDR3 length: 16 residues. Germline values: CDR1 LNHNV, CDR2 YYDKDF (reference sequence).

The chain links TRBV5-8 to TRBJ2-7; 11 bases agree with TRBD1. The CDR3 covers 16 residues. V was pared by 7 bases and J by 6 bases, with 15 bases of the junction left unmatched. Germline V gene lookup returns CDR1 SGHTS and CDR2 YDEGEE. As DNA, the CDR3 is TGTGCCAGCGATACTAGTCCGGGACAGGGGGTTGGCGAGCAGTACTTC. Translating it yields CASDTSPGQGVGEQYF. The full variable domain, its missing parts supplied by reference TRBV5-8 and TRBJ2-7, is EAGVTQSPTHLIKTRGQQATLRCSPISGHTSVYWYQQALGLGLQFLLWYDEGEERNRGNFPPRFSGRQFPNYSSELNVNALELEDSALYLCASDTSPGQGVGEQYFGPGTRLTVT.

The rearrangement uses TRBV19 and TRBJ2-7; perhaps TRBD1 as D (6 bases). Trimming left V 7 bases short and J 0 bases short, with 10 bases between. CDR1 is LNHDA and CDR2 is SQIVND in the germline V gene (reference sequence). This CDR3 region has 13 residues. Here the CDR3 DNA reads TGTGCCAGTACAAGGGGGAGCTCCTACGAGCAGTACTTC. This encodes CASTRGSSYEQYF.